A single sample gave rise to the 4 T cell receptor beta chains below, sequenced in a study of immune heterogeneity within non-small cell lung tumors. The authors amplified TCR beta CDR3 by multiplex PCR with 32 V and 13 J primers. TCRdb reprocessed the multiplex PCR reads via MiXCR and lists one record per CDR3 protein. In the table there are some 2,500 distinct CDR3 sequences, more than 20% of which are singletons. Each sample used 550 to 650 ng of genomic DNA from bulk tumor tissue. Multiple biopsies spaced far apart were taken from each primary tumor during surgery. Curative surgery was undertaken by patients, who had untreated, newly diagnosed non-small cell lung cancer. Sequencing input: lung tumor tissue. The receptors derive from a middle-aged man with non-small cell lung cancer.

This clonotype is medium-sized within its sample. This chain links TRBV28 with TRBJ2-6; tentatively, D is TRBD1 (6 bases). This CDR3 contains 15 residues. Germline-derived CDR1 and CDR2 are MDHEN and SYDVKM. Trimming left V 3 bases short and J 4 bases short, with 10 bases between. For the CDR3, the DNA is TGTGCCAGCAGTTTCCCAGGGGCAGGGGCCAACGTCCTGACTTTC. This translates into CASSFPGAGANVLTF.

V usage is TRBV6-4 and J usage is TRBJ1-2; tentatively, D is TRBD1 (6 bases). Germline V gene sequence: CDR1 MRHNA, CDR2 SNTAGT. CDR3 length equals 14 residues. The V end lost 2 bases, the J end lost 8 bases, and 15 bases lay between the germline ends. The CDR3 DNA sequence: TGTGCCAGCAGTGACACGGCAACTAGGGGGGGCTACACCTTC. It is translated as CASSDTATRGGYTF.

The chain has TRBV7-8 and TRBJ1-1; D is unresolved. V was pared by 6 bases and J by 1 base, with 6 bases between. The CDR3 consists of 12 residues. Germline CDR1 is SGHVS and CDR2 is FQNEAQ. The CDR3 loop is CASRGWNTEAFF. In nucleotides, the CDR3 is TGTGCCAGCAGGGGCTGGAACACTGAAGCTTTCTTT.

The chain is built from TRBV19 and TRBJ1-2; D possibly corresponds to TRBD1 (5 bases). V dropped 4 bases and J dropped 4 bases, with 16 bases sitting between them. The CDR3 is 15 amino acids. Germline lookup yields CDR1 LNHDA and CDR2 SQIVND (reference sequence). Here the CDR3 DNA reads TGTGCCAGTAGTAGGGGCGGGGGGTACGGCTATGGCTACACCTTC. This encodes CASSRGGGYGYGYTF.